This T cell receptor (beta chain) came from a study of tissue T cells after allogeneic stem cell transplantation. Data came from immunoSEQ multiplex PCR; TCRdb stores just in-frame clones and leaves some out. The sample yields around 6,800 clones, around 72% seen once. Losses at the gene ends were 1 base for V and 7 bases for J; bases not matched to a gene: 3. Germline assignment: CDR1 SGHAT and CDR2 FQDESV (reference sequence). CDR3 length: 14 amino acids. The source material was skin, sampled at autopsy. The receptor was derived from a male patient over 55 with steroid-refractory graft-versus-host disease after an allogeneic stem cell transplant. Certain T cells may be donor cells from the graft. The chain combines TRBV11-1 with TRBJ2-1; 8 bases agree with TRBD2. The chain's CDR3 is CASSLVGGANEQFF. CDR3 DNA sequence: TGTGCCAGCAGCTTAGTCGGGGGGGCAAATGAGCAGTTCTTC.